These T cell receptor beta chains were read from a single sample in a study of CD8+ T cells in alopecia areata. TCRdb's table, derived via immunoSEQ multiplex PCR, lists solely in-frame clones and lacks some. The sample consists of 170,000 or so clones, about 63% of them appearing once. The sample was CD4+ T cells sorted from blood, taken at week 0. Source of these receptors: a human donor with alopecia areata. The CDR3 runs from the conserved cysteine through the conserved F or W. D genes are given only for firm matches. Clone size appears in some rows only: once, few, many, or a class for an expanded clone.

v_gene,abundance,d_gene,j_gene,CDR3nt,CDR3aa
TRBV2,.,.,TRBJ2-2,TGTGCCAGCAGTGTGTACCGAGACACCGGGGAGCTGTTTTTT,CASSVYRDTGELFF
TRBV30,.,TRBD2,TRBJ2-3,TGTGCCTGGGGACTAGCGACGCGCACAGATACGCAGTATTTT,CAWGLATRTDTQYF
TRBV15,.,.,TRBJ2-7,TGTGCCACCAGCAGAGATTTGGACTACGAGCAGTACTTC,CATSRDLDYEQYF
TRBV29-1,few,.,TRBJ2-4,TGCAGCGCGGACGTTCTAGCCAAAAACATTCAGTACTTC,CSADVLAKNIQYF
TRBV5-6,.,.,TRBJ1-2,TGTGCCAGCAGCTCCTGGACTCGGTTAGGTGGCTACACCTTC,CASSSWTRLGGYTF
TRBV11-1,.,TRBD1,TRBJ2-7,TGTGCCAGCAGCCCTCGGACAGGGTCTGGCGAGCAGTACTTC,CASSPRTGSGEQYF
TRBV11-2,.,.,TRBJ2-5,TGTGCCAGCAGCTTAGGCCTTTCTCAAGAGACCCAGTACTTC,CASSLGLSQETQYF
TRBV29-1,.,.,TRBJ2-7,TGCAGCGTTAAGAGGGTCTACGAGCAGTACTTC,CSVKRVYEQYF
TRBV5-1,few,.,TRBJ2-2,TGCGCCAGCAGCTTTTCGGACACCGGGGAGCTGTTTTTT,CASSFSDTGELFF
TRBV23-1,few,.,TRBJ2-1,TGCGCCAGCAGTCAATCAGGCGAGCAGTTCTTC,CASSQSGEQFF
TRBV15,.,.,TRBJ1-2,TGTGCCACCAGCAGAGAGGTACAGGTTGCGAACTATGGCTACACCTTC,CATSREVQVANYGYTF
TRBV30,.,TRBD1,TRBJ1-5,TGTGCCTGGAGTCCGACGGGGGACAGTAAATCCAATCAGCCCCAGCATTTT,CAWSPTGDSKSNQPQHF
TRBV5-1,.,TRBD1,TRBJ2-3,TGCGCCAGCAGTGGACAGGGCGAGTTTACAGATACGCAGTATTTT,CASSGQGEFTDTQYF
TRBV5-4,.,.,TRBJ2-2,TGTGCCAGCAGCTTCGGCAGAAGCACCGGGGAGCTGTTTTTT,CASSFGRSTGELFF
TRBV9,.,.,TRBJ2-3,TGTGCCAGCAGCGTAGCAGTAGGGACTGGATATACGCAGTATTTT,CASSVAVGTGYTQYF
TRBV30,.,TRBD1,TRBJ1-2,TGTGCCTGGAGTGGCACGACGACAGGGAACTATGGCTACACCTTC,CAWSGTTTGNYGYTF
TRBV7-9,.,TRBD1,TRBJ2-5,TGTGCCAGCAGCTTTAGGACAGGGATAGAGACCCAGTACTTC,CASSFRTGIETQYF
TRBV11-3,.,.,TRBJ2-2,TGTGCCAGCAGCCCGGCGGGGGCCAGGGGGAAATTCGGCACCGGGGAGCTGTTTTTT,CASSPAGARGKFGTGELFF
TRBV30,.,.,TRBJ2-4,TGTGCCTGGAGCTACGGGGAGGAAAACATTCAGTACTTC,CAWSYGEENIQYF
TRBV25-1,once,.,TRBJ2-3,TGTGCCAGCAGCTCCACCTTTACGCAGTATTTT,CASSSTFTQYF
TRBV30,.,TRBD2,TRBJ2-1,TGTGCGTCGCAGCGGGGGAGTAGCTCCTACAATGAGCAGTTCTTC,CASQRGSSSYNEQFF
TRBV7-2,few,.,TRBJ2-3,TGTGCCAGCAGCTTAGGGGACTCTAGCACAGATACGCAGTATTTT,CASSLGDSSTDTQYF
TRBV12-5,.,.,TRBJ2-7,TGTGCTAGTGGTTTGGGACAGGCCTCCTACGAGCAGTACTTC,CASGLGQASYEQYF
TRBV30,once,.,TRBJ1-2,TGTGCCTGCCTTCCCCGGGGGGTAGCGAACTATGGCTACACCTTC,CACLPRGVANYGYTF
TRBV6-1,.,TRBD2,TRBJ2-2,TGTGCCAGCAGTGAAGTAGCGGGGGGTGCATCGGGGGAGCTGTTTTTT,CASSEVAGGASGELFF
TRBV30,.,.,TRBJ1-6,TGTGCCTGGAGTGCTGTCCTTAATTCACCCCTCCACTTT,CAWSAVLNSPLHF
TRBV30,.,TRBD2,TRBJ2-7,TGTGCCTGGAGCCCCTGGAGCGGGGGGCAATCCTACGAGCAGTACTTC,CAWSPWSGGQSYEQYF
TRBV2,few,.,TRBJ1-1,TGTGCCAGCAGTGAAGCGGGGCCAGGGGACACTGAAGCTTTCTTT,CASSEAGPGDTEAFF
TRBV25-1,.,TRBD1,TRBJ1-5,TGTGCCAGCAGTGGTCAGGGGGCGGGACAGCCCCAGCATTTT,CASSGQGAGQPQHF
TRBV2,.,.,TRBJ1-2,TGTGCCAGCAGTGAGAACGGAGATACCTCTGGCTACACCTTC,CASSENGDTSGYTF